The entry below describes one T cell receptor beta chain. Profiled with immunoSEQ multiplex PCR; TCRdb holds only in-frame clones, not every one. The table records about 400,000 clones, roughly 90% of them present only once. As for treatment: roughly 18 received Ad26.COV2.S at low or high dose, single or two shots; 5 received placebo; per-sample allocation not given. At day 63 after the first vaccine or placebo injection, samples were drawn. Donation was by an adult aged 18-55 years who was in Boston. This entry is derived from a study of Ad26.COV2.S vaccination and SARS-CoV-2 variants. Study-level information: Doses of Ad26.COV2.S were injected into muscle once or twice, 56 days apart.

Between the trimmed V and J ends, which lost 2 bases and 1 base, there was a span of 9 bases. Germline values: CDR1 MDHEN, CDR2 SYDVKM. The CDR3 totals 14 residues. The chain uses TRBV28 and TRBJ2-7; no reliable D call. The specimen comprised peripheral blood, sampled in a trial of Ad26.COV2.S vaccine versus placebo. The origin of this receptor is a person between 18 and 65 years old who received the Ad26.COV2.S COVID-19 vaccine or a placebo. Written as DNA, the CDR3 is TGTGCCAGCAGTTTAAGGCAGGAGTCCTACGAGCAGTACTTC. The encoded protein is CASSLRQESYEQYF.